A selection of T cell receptor beta chains follows, all from one sample in a study of T cell repertoires in cytomegalovirus infection. TCRdb reprocessed the reads with MiXCR, giving one entry per CDR3 protein. Here the sample spans more than 400,000 distinct CDR3 sequences, around 27% being singletons. Sequencing was carried out using PBMCs. The source of these receptors is a human donor in good health (CMV status not recorded). Some clones in this sample may be carry-over from other donors' samples. Both conserved end residues are part of each CDR3. A D gene is named only where the DNA matches it firmly. Size values are once, few and many counts, or a class for expanded clones, and some rows have none.

j_call: TRBJ2-7
d_call: NA
clone_size: NA
v_call: TRBV7-9
cdr3_aa: CASSSGPDYYEQYF
cdr3_nt: TGTGCCAGCAGCTCTGGACCCGACTACTACGAGCAGTACTTC

j_call: TRBJ2-1
d_call: TRBD2
clone_size: few
v_call: TRBV7-2
cdr3_aa: CASTKLLASGLNEQFF
cdr3_nt: TGTGCCAGCACTAAACTTTTGGCTAGCGGGTTAAATGAGCAGTTCTTC

j_call: TRBJ2-2
d_call: NA
clone_size: many
v_call: TRBV7-2
cdr3_aa: CASSLARVTDTGELFF
cdr3_nt: TGTGCCAGCAGCTTAGCGCGCGTGACAGACACCGGGGAGCTGTTTTTT

j_call: TRBJ2-7
d_call: NA
clone_size: NA
v_call: TRBV10-3
cdr3_aa: CAISLGRAYEQYF
cdr3_nt: TGTGCCATCAGTCTGGGCAGGGCCTACGAGCAGTACTTC

j_call: TRBJ1-5
d_call: TRBD1
clone_size: NA
v_call: TRBV11-2
cdr3_aa: CASSAGGGSNQPQHF
cdr3_nt: TGTGCCAGCAGCGCAGGGGGCGGCAGCAATCAGCCCCAGCATTTT

j_call: TRBJ2-2
d_call: TRBD1
clone_size: NA
v_call: TRBV7-8
cdr3_aa: CASTTGPNTGELFF
cdr3_nt: TGTGCCAGCACGACAGGGCCCAACACCGGGGAGCTGTTTTTT

j_call: TRBJ1-2
d_call: NA
clone_size: NA
v_call: TRBV6-2/TRBV6-3
cdr3_aa: CASSSQETYGYTF
cdr3_nt: TGTGCCAGCAGTTCACAGGAGACCTATGGCTACACCTTC

j_call: TRBJ2-5
d_call: NA
clone_size: NA
v_call: TRBV3-1
cdr3_aa: CASHRRGERGEETQYF
cdr3_nt: TGTGCCAGCCATAGGAGGGGGGAAAGAGGCGAGGAGACCCAGTACTTC

j_call: TRBJ1-1
d_call: TRBD1
clone_size: many
v_call: TRBV6-2/TRBV6-3
cdr3_aa: CASRKRATGSGTEAFF
cdr3_nt: TGTGCCAGCAGAAAAAGAGCGACAGGGAGTGGCACTGAAGCTTTCTTT

j_call: TRBJ2-2
d_call: NA
clone_size: NA
v_call: TRBV28
cdr3_aa: CASRTGTTGELFF
cdr3_nt: TGTGCCAGCAGAACAGGGACCACCGGGGAGCTGTTTTTT

j_call: TRBJ1-2
d_call: TRBD1
clone_size: many
v_call: TRBV12-3/TRBV12-4
cdr3_aa: CASSSDRDPYGYTF
cdr3_nt: TGTGCCAGCAGTTCCGACAGGGATCCCTATGGCTACACCTTC

j_call: TRBJ2-7
d_call: NA
clone_size: NA
v_call: TRBV6-9
cdr3_aa: CASSYGRGDEQYF
cdr3_nt: TGTGCCAGCAGTTACGGTCGGGGAGACGAGCAGTACTTC

j_call: TRBJ1-2
d_call: NA
clone_size: many
v_call: TRBV7-2
cdr3_aa: CASSITTSYGYTF
cdr3_nt: TGTGCCAGCAGCATTACGACAAGTTATGGCTACACCTTC

j_call: TRBJ2-7
d_call: NA
clone_size: many
v_call: TRBV7-6
cdr3_aa: CASSPTTKIYEQYF
cdr3_nt: TGTGCCAGCAGCCCCACGACAAAAATCTACGAGCAGTACTTC

j_call: TRBJ2-5
d_call: NA
clone_size: few
v_call: TRBV5-1
cdr3_aa: CASSWRLQGLLETQYF
cdr3_nt: TGCGCCAGCAGCTGGAGATTACAGGGACTGTTGGAGACCCAGTACTTC

j_call: TRBJ2-7
d_call: NA
clone_size: few
v_call: TRBV4-1
cdr3_aa: CASSQDSVGAYEQYF
cdr3_nt: TGCGCCAGCAGCCAAGATTCGGTGGGGGCCTACGAGCAGTACTTC

j_call: TRBJ1-5
d_call: TRBD1
clone_size: NA
v_call: TRBV7-9
cdr3_aa: CASSLRGDSTDQPQHF
cdr3_nt: TGTGCCAGCAGCTTGCGAGGGGACAGTACGGATCAGCCCCAGCATTTT

j_call: TRBJ2-2
d_call: TRBD2
clone_size: NA
v_call: TRBV10-3
cdr3_aa: CAISEYGLAEINTGELFF
cdr3_nt: TGTGCCATCAGTGAGTATGGACTAGCGGAAATCAACACCGGGGAGCTGTTTTTT

j_call: TRBJ1-2
d_call: NA
clone_size: NA
v_call: TRBV5-1
cdr3_aa: CASSLWGTDYGYTF
cdr3_nt: TGCGCCAGCAGCTTGTGGGGGACTGACTATGGCTACACCTTC

j_call: TRBJ2-7
d_call: NA
clone_size: NA
v_call: TRBV27
cdr3_aa: CASSLSSIYEQYF
cdr3_nt: TGTGCCAGCAGTTTATCGAGTATCTACGAGCAGTACTTC

j_call: TRBJ1-2
d_call: NA
clone_size: NA
v_call: TRBV10-1
cdr3_aa: CASSEFGDGYTF
cdr3_nt: TGCGCCAGCAGTGAGTTCGGGGACGGCTACACCTTC

j_call: TRBJ1-2
d_call: NA
clone_size: few
v_call: TRBV18
cdr3_aa: CASSRLLSPGGDGYTF
cdr3_nt: TGTGCCAGCTCACGGCTTCTCTCCCCCGGGGGTGATGGCTACACCTTC

j_call: TRBJ1-2
d_call: NA
clone_size: few
v_call: TRBV4-2
cdr3_aa: CASSQVNDKNYGYTF
cdr3_nt: TGTGCCAGCAGCCAAGTAAATGACAAGAACTATGGCTACACCTTC

j_call: TRBJ2-5
d_call: TRBD1
clone_size: few
v_call: TRBV28
cdr3_aa: CASTWDSQETQYF
cdr3_nt: TGTGCCAGCACCTGGGACAGCCAAGAGACCCAGTACTTC

j_call: TRBJ1-1
d_call: TRBD1
clone_size: few
v_call: TRBV27
cdr3_aa: CASSDGTGGNTEAFF
cdr3_nt: TGTGCCAGCAGTGACGGGACAGGGGGCAACACTGAAGCTTTCTTT

j_call: TRBJ2-7
d_call: NA
clone_size: NA
v_call: TRBV6-8
cdr3_aa: CASSRLGEQYF
cdr3_nt: TGTGCCAGCAGTCGCCTGGGGGAGCAGTACTTC

j_call: TRBJ2-5
d_call: TRBD2
clone_size: few
v_call: TRBV20-1
cdr3_aa: CSARSGTIGPETQYF
cdr3_nt: TGCAGTGCTCGTTCCGGGACTATCGGCCCAGAGACCCAGTACTTC

j_call: TRBJ2-1
d_call: NA
clone_size: NA
v_call: TRBV2
cdr3_aa: CASRGPVYNEQFF
cdr3_nt: TGTGCCAGCAGGGGGCCTGTCTACAATGAGCAGTTCTTC

j_call: TRBJ1-3
d_call: TRBD1
clone_size: few
v_call: TRBV28
cdr3_aa: CASREGAAGNTIYF
cdr3_nt: TGTGCCAGCAGGGAGGGGGCTGCTGGAAACACCATATATTTT

j_call: TRBJ2-5
d_call: TRBD2
clone_size: few
v_call: TRBV6-5
cdr3_aa: CASRSIWRESLETQYF
cdr3_nt: TGTGCCAGCCGATCCATATGGCGGGAGAGCTTAGAGACCCAGTACTTC

j_call: TRBJ1-2
d_call: NA
clone_size: NA
v_call: TRBV20-1
cdr3_aa: CSASGGGGRYTF
cdr3_nt: TGCAGTGCTTCCGGTGGGGGGGGACGCTACACCTTC

j_call: TRBJ2-7
d_call: TRBD2
clone_size: NA
v_call: TRBV29-1
cdr3_aa: CSADQAGGTGEQYF
cdr3_nt: TGCAGCGCAGACCAAGCGGGAGGGACGGGCGAGCAGTACTTC

j_call: TRBJ1-1
d_call: NA
clone_size: once
v_call: TRBV2
cdr3_aa: CASSDFSDSGAFF
cdr3_nt: TGTGCCAGCAGTGATTTCTCGGACAGTGGAGCTTTCTTT

j_call: TRBJ2-4
d_call: NA
clone_size: few
v_call: TRBV20-1
cdr3_aa: CSASQASGARNIQYF
cdr3_nt: TGCAGTGCTAGCCAAGCCTCAGGGGCTAGAAACATTCAGTACTTC

j_call: TRBJ1-4
d_call: NA
clone_size: few
v_call: TRBV12-3/TRBV12-4
cdr3_aa: CASSFSEDEKLFF
cdr3_nt: TGTGCCAGCAGTTTTTCTGAGGATGAAAAACTGTTTTTT

j_call: TRBJ2-7
d_call: NA
clone_size: few
v_call: TRBV14
cdr3_aa: CASSQKGHPEQYF
cdr3_nt: TGTGCCAGCAGCCAAAAGGGACACCCCGAGCAGTACTTC

j_call: TRBJ1-2
d_call: NA
clone_size: few
v_call: TRBV7-9
cdr3_aa: CASSLGLTGQLNYGYTF
cdr3_nt: TGTGCCAGCAGCTTAGGCCTCACCGGACAGCTTAACTATGGCTACACCTTC

j_call: TRBJ2-1
d_call: NA
clone_size: NA
v_call: TRBV5-5
cdr3_aa: CASSLGLAIEQFF
cdr3_nt: TGTGCCAGCAGCTTGGGCCTAGCGATTGAGCAGTTCTTC

j_call: TRBJ2-3
d_call: NA
clone_size: few
v_call: TRBV27
cdr3_aa: CASSPLDSLSTDTQYF
cdr3_nt: TGTGCCAGCAGTCCCCTCGACTCACTAAGCACAGATACGCAGTATTTT

j_call: TRBJ2-1
d_call: NA
clone_size: few
v_call: TRBV12-3/TRBV12-4
cdr3_aa: CASSFLGGREFF
cdr3_nt: TGTGCCAGCAGTTTCCTCGGAGGGCGAGAGTTCTTC

j_call: TRBJ2-3
d_call: TRBD2
clone_size: NA
v_call: TRBV18
cdr3_aa: CASSPGLAGEADTQYF
cdr3_nt: TGTGCCAGCTCACCCGGACTAGCGGGAGAGGCAGATACGCAGTATTTT

j_call: TRBJ1-1
d_call: TRBD1
clone_size: few
v_call: TRBV7-9
cdr3_aa: CASRTGTGRAFF
cdr3_nt: TGTGCCAGCAGGACCGGGACAGGGAGAGCTTTCTTT

j_call: TRBJ2-7
d_call: NA
clone_size: NA
v_call: TRBV20-1
cdr3_aa: CSAPKGDRYYEQYF
cdr3_nt: TGCAGTGCTCCAAAGGGGGATCGGTACTACGAGCAGTACTTC

j_call: TRBJ1-1
d_call: NA
clone_size: NA
v_call: TRBV4-1
cdr3_aa: CASSQEISGNTEAFF
cdr3_nt: TGCGCCAGCAGCCAAGAGATATCAGGGAACACTGAAGCTTTCTTT

j_call: TRBJ2-7
d_call: NA
clone_size: NA
v_call: TRBV29-1
cdr3_aa: CSVEETLPYEQYF
cdr3_nt: TGCAGCGTTGAAGAGACTCTTCCCTACGAGCAGTACTTC

j_call: TRBJ1-6
d_call: NA
clone_size: once
v_call: TRBV28
cdr3_aa: CASSPTGLSRSPLHF
cdr3_nt: TGTGCCAGCAGTCCGACAGGTCTGAGTCGTTCACCCCTCCACTTT

j_call: TRBJ1-2
d_call: NA
clone_size: many
v_call: TRBV7-2
cdr3_aa: CASSPFRVGAYGYTF
cdr3_nt: TGTGCCAGCAGCCCCTTTAGAGTGGGCGCGTATGGCTACACCTTC

j_call: TRBJ2-7
d_call: NA
clone_size: few
v_call: TRBV6-5
cdr3_aa: CASSYSRLAGEQYF
cdr3_nt: TGTGCCAGCAGTTACAGCCGCCTAGCCGGCGAGCAGTACTTC

j_call: TRBJ1-2
d_call: TRBD1
clone_size: NA
v_call: TRBV6-1
cdr3_aa: CASSELSGGDHTASYGYTF
cdr3_nt: TGTGCCAGCAGTGAACTTTCAGGGGGCGATCACACGGCAAGTTATGGCTACACCTTC

j_call: TRBJ2-1
d_call: TRBD2
clone_size: many
v_call: TRBV7-8
cdr3_aa: CASSLLAGGDNEQFF
cdr3_nt: TGTGCCAGCAGCTTACTAGCGGGAGGGGACAATGAGCAGTTCTTC

j_call: TRBJ1-1
d_call: NA
clone_size: few
v_call: TRBV19
cdr3_aa: CASSLNRAGPTEAFF
cdr3_nt: TGTGCCAGTAGTCTAAATAGGGCAGGGCCCACTGAAGCTTTCTTT

j_call: TRBJ1-2
d_call: NA
clone_size: many
v_call: TRBV7-8
cdr3_aa: CASSPSRGRKGYTF
cdr3_nt: TGTGCCAGCAGCCCCAGCCGGGGGCGCAAGGGCTACACCTTC

j_call: TRBJ2-3
d_call: TRBD2
clone_size: NA
v_call: TRBV6-5
cdr3_aa: CASSYRLAGGPLADTQYF
cdr3_nt: TGTGCCAGCAGTTACAGATTAGCGGGAGGGCCATTGGCAGATACGCAGTATTTT

j_call: TRBJ1-1
d_call: NA
clone_size: NA
v_call: TRBV7-2
cdr3_aa: CASSLAGQVWRGTEAFF
cdr3_nt: TGTGCCAGCAGCTTAGCGGGCCAGGTCTGGCGCGGCACTGAAGCTTTCTTT

j_call: TRBJ1-2
d_call: NA
clone_size: few
v_call: TRBV7-9
cdr3_aa: CASSLTTANYGYTF
cdr3_nt: TGTGCCAGCAGTTTGACAACAGCTAACTATGGCTACACCTTC

j_call: TRBJ2-1
d_call: NA
clone_size: many
v_call: TRBV6-1
cdr3_aa: CASSEQDISYNEQFF
cdr3_nt: TGTGCCAGCAGTGAGCAGGACATCTCCTACAATGAGCAGTTCTTC